The next 7 T cell receptor beta chains were all read from a single sample in a study of T cell responses to AZD1222 COVID-19 vaccine (dated by TCRdb to about 2021). Libraries were constructed by the immunoSEQ multiplex PCR assay. TCRdb retrieved this table from immuneACCESS and kept in-frame rearrangements only. Not all clones are present; in checked studies, unresolved V genes account for under half, and no reason is known for the remainder. Present in this sample are a few hundred thousand clones, 85% to 95% of which were seen just once. In total, the top ten clones hold around 0.6% of the sample. The sample's time point label, in plain terms: baseline before first vaccination. This specimen consisted of peripheral blood, obtained on day 0 of AZD1222 vaccination. The receptors come from an adult in good health.

The V gene is TRBV20-1, the J gene TRBJ2-7; the D is unclear. V dropped 3 bases and J dropped 7 bases, with 10 bases sitting between them. There are 11 residues in the CDR3. The germline V gene has CDR1 DFQATT and CDR2 SNEGSKA (reference sequence). The CDR3 loop is CSARRLSEQYF. The CDR3 coding sequence is TGCAGTGCTAGGAGACTCTCGGAGCAGTACTTC.

This chain joins TRBV5-1 and TRBJ2-3; 7 positions agree with TRBD2. This CDR3 is built from 16 residues. From germline, CDR1 is SGHRS and CDR2 YFSETQ. V lost 0 bases, J lost 4 bases, and 8 bases stayed unmatched. The CDR3 is CASSLGGRALADTQYF. The CDR3 DNA follows: TGCGCCAGCAGCTTGGGTGGGAGGGCCCTCGCAGATACGCAGTATTTT.

V gene TRBV18 combines with J gene TRBJ1-4; D gene uncertain. With 8 bases removed from V and 5 bases from J, the gap between germline ends came to 3 bases. The germline V gene has CDR1 KGHSH and CDR2 LQKENI. The CDR3 has 10 amino acids. The CDR3: CASQNEKLFF. In nucleotides, the CDR3 is TGTGCCAGCCAGAATGAAAAACTGTTTTTT. Supplemented by reference TRBV18 and TRBJ1-4, the full variable domain reads NAGVMQNPRHLVRRRGQEARLRCSPMKGHSHVYWYRQLPEEGLKFMVYLQKENIIDESGMPKERFSAEFPKEGPSILRIQQVVRGDSAAYFCASQNEKLFFGSGTQLSVL.

This rearrangement joins TRBV27 to TRBJ1-5; a weak D match, TRBD1 (5 bases). CDR1 MNHEY and CDR2 SMNVEV come from the germline V gene (reference sequence). The CDR3 loop spans 15 amino acids. Trimming removed 2 bases from V and 7 bases from J, with 15 bases in between. The CDR3 DNA follows: TGTGCCAGCAGTTTAAGGGGCGCTGTGGGACAGCCCCAGCATTTT. Translating gives CASSLRGAVGQPQHF.

The genes are TRBV28 and TRBJ1-5; D not certain. Trimming removed 6 bases at V and 5 bases at J, with 11 bases between. CDR1 and CDR2 (germline): MDHEN, SYDVKM. CDR3 size: 13 residues. CDR3 residues: CASSPHRDQPQHF. The CDR3 region has the DNA TGTGCCAGCAGCCCTCATCGGGATCAGCCCCAGCATTTT.

The V and J genes are TRBV9 and TRBJ1-5, with a possible D match to TRBD1 (5 bases). CDR1 is SGDLS, CDR2 YYNGEE, per germline. The germline V and J ends were trimmed by 0 bases and 2 bases, with 9 bases remaining between them. CDR3 size: 15 residues. The CDR3 sequence: CASSVGGARNQPQHF. CDR3 sequence (DNA): TGTGCCAGCAGCGTAGGAGGGGCGCGCAATCAGCCCCAGCATTTT.

The rearrangement joins TRBV28 to TRBJ1-6; D is unclear. This CDR3 contains 13 residues. Germline CDR1 reads MDHEN; CDR2 reads SYDVKM. The V and J ends lost 8 bases and 6 bases respectively, with 11 bases between them. Here the CDR3 DNA reads TGTGCCAGCGCCCGAGGAGGTAATTCACCCCTCCACTTT. Translating it yields CASARGGNSPLHF.